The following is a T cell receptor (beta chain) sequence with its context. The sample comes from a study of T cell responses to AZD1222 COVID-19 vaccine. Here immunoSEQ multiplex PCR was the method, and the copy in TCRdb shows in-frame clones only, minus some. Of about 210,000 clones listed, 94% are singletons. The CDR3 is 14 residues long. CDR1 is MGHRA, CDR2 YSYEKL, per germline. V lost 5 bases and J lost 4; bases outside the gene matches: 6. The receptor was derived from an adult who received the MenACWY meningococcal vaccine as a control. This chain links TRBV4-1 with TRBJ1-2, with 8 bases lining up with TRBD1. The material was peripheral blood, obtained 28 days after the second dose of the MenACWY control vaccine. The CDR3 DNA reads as TGCGCCAGCAGCACTCAGGGGGCGGGCTATGGCTACACCTTC. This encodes CASSTQGAGYGYTF.